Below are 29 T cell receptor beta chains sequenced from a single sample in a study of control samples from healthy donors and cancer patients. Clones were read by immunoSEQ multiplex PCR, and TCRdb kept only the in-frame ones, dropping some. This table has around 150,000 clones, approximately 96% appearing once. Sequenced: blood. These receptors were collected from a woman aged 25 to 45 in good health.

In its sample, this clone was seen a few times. The CDR3 DNA sequence: TGTGCCAGCAGCTTGGGCGGAAGAGCTAGCGGCCATAGCAATGAGCAGTTCTTC. This translates into CASSLGGRASGHSNEQFF. The J gene is TRBJ2-1, the V gene TRBV5-4, with 7 positions matching TRBD2. The V and J ends lost 0 bases and 6 bases, in that order; junction bases with no gene match: 15. The CDR3 extends over 18 amino acids. Germline-derived CDR1 and CDR2 are SGHNT and YYREEE (reference sequence).

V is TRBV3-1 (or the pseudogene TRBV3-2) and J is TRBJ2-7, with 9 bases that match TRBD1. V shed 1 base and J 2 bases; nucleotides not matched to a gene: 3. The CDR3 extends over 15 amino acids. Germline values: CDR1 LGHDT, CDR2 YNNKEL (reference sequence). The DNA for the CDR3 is TGTGCCAGCAGCCAAGCCGGGACAGGGCCCTACGAGCAGTACTTC. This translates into CASSQAGTGPYEQYF.

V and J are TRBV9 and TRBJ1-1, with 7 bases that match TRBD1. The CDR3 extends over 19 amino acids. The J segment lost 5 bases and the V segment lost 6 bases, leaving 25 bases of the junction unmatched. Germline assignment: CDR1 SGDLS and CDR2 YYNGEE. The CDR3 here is CASISVNLARRGRVTEAFF. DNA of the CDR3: TGTGCCAGCATCAGCGTAAATTTAGCGCGTAGGGGGCGCGTAACTGAAGCTTTCTTT.

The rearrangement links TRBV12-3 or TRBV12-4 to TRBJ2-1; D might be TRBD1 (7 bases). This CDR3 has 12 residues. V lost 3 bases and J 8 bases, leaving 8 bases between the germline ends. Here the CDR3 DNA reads TGTGCCAGCAGTTTCAGGGGGGATGAGCAGTTCTTC. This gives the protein CASSFRGDEQFF.

The CDR3 spells CASNRGKNTEAFF. Written as DNA, the CDR3 is TGTGCCAGTAACCGTGGAAAAAACACTGAAGCTTTCTTT. The V gene is TRBV6-5, the J gene TRBJ1-1; D gene ambiguous. The CDR3 is 13 residues long. V was clipped by 9 bases and J by 2 bases, with 13 bases between them. The germline V gene has CDR1 MNHEY and CDR2 SVGAGI.

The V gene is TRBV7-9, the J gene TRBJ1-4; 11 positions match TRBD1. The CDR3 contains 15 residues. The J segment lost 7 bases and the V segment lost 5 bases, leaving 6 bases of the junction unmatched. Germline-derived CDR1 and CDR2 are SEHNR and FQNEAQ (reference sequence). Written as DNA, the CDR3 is TGTGCCAGCAGCACAACCGGGACAGGGGGTGAAAAACTGTTTTTT. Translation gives CASSTTGTGGEKLFF.

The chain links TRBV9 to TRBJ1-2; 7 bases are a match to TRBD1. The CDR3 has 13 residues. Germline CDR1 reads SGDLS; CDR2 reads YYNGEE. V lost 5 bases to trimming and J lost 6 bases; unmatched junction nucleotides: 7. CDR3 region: CASRPTGSDGYTF. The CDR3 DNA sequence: TGTGCCAGCAGACCGACAGGGAGTGATGGCTACACCTTC.

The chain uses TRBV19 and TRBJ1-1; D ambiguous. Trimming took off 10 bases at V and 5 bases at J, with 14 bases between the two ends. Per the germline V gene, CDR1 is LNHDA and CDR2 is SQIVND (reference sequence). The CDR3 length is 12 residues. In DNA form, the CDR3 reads TGTGCCACTAGGGCAGTTTGGACTGAAGCTTTCTTT. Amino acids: CATRAVWTEAFF.

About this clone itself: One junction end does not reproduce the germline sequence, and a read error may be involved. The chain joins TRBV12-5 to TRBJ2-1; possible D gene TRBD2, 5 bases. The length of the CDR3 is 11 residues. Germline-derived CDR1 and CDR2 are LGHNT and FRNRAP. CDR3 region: CASGLEDEQFF. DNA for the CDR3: TGTGCTAGTGGCTTGGAGGATGAGCAGTTCTTC. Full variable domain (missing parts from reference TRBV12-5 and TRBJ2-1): DARVTQTPRHKVTEMGQEVTMRCQPILGHNTVFWYRQTMMQGLELLAYFRNRAPLDDSGMPKDRFSAEMPDATLATLKIQPSEPRDSAVYFCASGLEDEQFFGPGTRLTVL.

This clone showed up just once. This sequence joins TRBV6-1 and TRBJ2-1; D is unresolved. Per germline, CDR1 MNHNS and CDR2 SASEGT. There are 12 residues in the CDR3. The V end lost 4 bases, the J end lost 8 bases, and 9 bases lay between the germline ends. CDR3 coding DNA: TGTGCCAGCAGTGTTCTTCGGGATGAGCAGTTCTTC. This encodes CASSVLRDEQFF.

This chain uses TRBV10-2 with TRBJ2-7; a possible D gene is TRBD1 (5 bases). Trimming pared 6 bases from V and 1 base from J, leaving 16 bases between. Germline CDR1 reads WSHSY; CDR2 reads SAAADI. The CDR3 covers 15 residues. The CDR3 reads CASSTVPQGSYEQYF. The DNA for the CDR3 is TGCGCCAGCAGCACCGTACCCCAGGGATCCTACGAGCAGTACTTC.

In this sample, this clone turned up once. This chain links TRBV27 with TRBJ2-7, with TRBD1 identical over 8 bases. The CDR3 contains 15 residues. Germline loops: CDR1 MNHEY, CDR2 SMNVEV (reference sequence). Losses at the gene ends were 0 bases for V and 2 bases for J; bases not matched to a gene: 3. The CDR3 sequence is CASSLSGQGTYEQYF. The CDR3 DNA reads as TGTGCCAGCAGTTTATCAGGACAGGGTACCTACGAGCAGTACTTC.

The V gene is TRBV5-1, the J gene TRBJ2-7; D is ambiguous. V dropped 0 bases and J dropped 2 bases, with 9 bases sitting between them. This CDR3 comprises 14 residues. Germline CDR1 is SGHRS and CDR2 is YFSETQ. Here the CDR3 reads CASSLGSYPYEQYF. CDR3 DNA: TGCGCCAGCAGCTTGGGGAGCTATCCCTACGAGCAGTACTTC.

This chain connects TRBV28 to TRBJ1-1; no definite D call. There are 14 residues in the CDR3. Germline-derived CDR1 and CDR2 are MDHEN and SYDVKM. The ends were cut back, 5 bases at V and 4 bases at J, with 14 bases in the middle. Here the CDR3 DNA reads TGTGCCAGCAGTCCTGATGGCTGGAGCACTGAAGCTTTCTTT. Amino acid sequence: CASSPDGWSTEAFF.

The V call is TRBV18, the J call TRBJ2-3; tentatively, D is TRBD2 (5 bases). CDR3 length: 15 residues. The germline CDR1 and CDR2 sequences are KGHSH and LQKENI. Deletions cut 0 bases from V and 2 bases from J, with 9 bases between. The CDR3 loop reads CASSPPTGYTDTQYF. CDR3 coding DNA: TGTGCCAGCTCACCACCGACGGGGTACACAGATACGCAGTATTTT.

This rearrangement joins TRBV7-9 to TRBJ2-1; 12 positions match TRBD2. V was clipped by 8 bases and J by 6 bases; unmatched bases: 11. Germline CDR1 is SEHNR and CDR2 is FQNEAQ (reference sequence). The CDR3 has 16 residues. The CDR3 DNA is TGTGCCAGCCTCATAGCCCTAGCGGGGGGGCCCAATGAGCAGTTCTTC. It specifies CASLIALAGGPNEQFF.

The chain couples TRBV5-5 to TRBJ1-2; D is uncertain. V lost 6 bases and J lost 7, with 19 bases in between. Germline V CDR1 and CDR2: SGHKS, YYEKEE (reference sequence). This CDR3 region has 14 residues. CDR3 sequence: CASIEQSLGIGYTF. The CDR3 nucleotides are TGTGCCAGCATCGAACAGAGCTTGGGTATTGGCTACACCTTC.

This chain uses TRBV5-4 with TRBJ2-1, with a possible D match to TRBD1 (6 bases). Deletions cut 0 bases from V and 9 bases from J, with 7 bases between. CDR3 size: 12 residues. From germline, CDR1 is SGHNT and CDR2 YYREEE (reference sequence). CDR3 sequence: CASSLDRAEQFF. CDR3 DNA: TGTGCCAGCAGCTTGGACAGGGCTGAGCAGTTCTTC.

CDR3 in amino acids: CASSPGGAGYGYTF. The DNA of the CDR3 is TGTGCCAGCAGTCCAGGGGGCGCAGGCTATGGCTACACCTTC. This sequence joins TRBV28 and TRBJ1-2; 8 nucleotides line up with TRBD1. V dropped 5 bases and J dropped 4; count of bases not matched to a gene: 6. The CDR3 has 14 amino acids. Per germline, CDR1 MDHEN and CDR2 SYDVKM.

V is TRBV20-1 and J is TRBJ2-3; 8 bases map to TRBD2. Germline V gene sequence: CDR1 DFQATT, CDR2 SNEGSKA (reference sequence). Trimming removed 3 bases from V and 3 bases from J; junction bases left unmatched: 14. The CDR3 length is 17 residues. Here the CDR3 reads CSASPPGGGFGTDTQYF. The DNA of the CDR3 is TGCAGTGCTAGTCCTCCGGGGGGGGGCTTTGGTACAGATACGCAGTATTTT.

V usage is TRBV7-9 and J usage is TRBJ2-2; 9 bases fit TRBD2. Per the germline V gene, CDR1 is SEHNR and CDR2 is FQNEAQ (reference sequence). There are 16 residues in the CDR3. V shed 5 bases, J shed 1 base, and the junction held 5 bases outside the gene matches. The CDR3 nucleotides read TGTGCCAGCAGCACGGGACTAGCCATGAACACCGGGGAGCTGTTTTTT. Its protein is CASSTGLAMNTGELFF.

The CDR3 sequence: CASSSYRDGNTEAFF. CDR3 sequence (DNA): TGTGCCAGCAGCAGCTACAGGGATGGGAACACTGAAGCTTTCTTT. The chain uses TRBV7-6 and TRBJ1-1; D possibly corresponds to TRBD1 (6 bases). Germline CDR1 reads SGHVS; CDR2 reads FNYEAQ. This CDR3 region has 15 residues. The V gene lost 5 bases and the J gene lost 1 base, with 14 bases spanning the gap.

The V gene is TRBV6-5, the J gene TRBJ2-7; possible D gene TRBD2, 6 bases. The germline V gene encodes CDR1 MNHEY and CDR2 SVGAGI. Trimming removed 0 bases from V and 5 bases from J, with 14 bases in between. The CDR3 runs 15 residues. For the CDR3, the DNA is TGTGCCAGCAGTTACTCGGGCGGGATAGGGAACGAGCAGTACTTC. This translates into CASSYSGGIGNEQYF.

The CDR3 loop is CASSEWGTGGINEQFF. CDR3 sequence (DNA): TGTGCCAGCAGTGAATGGGGGACAGGGGGGATCAATGAGCAGTTCTTC. The chain joins TRBV25-1 to TRBJ2-1; TRBD1 matches at 11 bases. There are 16 residues in the CDR3. V shed 1 base and J 6 bases; nucleotides not matched to a gene: 5. Germline CDR1 MGHDK, CDR2 SYGVNS.

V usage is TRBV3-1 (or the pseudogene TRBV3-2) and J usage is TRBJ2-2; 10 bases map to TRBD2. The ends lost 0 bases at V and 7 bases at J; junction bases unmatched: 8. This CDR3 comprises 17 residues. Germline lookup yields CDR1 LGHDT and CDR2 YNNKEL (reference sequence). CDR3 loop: CASSQDLQPSGSGELFF. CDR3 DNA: TGTGCCAGCAGCCAAGATCTACAGCCTAGCGGGAGCGGGGAGCTGTTTTTT.

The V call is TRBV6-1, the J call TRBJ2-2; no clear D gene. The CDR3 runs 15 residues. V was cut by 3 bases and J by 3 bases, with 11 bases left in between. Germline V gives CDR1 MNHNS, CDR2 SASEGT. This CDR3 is CASSESWPYTGELFF. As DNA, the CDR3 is TGTGCCAGCAGTGAGTCCTGGCCCTACACCGGGGAGCTGTTTTTT.

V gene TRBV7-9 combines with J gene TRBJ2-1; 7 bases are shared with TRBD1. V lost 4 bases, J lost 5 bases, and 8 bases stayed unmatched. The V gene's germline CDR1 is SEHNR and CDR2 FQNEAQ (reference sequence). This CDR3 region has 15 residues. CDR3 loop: CASSSWTGHDNEQFF. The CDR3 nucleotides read TGTGCCAGCAGCTCATGGACAGGCCATGACAATGAGCAGTTCTTC.

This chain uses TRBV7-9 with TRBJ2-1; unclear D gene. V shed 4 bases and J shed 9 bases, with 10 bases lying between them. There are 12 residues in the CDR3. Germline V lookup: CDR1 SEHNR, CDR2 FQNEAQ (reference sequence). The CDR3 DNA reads TGTGCCAGCAGCTGGGATCGCCGTGAGCAGTTCTTC. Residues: CASSWDRREQFF.

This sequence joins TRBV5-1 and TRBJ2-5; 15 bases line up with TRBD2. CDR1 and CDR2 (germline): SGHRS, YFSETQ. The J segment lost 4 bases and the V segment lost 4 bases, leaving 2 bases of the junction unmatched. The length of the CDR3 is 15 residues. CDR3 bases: TGCGCCAGCAGCAGGACTAGCGGGAGGGGAGAGACCCAGTACTTC. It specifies CASSRTSGRGETQYF.